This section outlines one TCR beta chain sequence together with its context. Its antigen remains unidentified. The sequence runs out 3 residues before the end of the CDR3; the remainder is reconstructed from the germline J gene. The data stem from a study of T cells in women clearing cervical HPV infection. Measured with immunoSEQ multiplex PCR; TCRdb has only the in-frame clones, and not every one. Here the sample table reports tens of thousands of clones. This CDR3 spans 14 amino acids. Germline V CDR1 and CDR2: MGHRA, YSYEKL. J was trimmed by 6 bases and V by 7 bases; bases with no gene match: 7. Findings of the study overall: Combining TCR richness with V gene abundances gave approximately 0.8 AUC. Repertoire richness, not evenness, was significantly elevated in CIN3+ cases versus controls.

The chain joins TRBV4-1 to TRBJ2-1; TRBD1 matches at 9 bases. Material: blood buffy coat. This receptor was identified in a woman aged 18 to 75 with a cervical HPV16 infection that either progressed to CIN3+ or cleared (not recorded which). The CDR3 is CASTLGQGRNEQFF. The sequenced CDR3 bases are TGCGCCAGCACCTTGGGACAGGGCCGCAATGAG.